These 32 T cell receptor beta chains were all obtained from the same sample, sequenced in a study of cytomegalovirus exposure and HLA in healthy donors. It was with 60 Vbeta and 13 Jbeta primers that the PCR ran. Some clones are missing from TCRdb's copy, which holds only in-frame ones; the method was immunoSEQ multiplex PCR. The sample consists of 110,000 or so clones, over 70% of them appearing once. Sample: PBMCs. The receptors derive from a man aged 35 to 55 in good health and CMV-seronegative.

The chain carries TRBV27 and TRBJ1-5; the D gene is possibly TRBD1 (5 bases). V shed 2 bases and J shed 5 bases, with 10 bases lying between them. This CDR3 is 14 amino acids long. Looked up from germline, CDR1 is MNHEY and CDR2 is SMNVEV (reference sequence). CDR3 amino acids: CASSLGGSHQPQHF. CDR3 DNA sequence: TGTGCCAGCAGTTTAGGGGGGTCCCATCAGCCCCAGCATTTT.

V usage is TRBV6-5 and J usage is TRBJ2-7; tentative D call: TRBD2 (6 bases). This CDR3 is built from 16 residues. The germline V gene encodes CDR1 MNHEY and CDR2 SVGAGI. Trimming stripped 4 bases from V and 1 base from J, with 17 bases between. CDR3 in DNA: TGTGCCAGCAGTTCCCTTCCCGGGACTGTGTCCTACGAGCAGTACTTC. Its translation is CASSSLPGTVSYEQYF.

This chain uses TRBV5-1 with TRBJ2-7; 8 bases align to TRBD2. J was trimmed by 5 bases and V by 4 bases; bases with no gene match: 14. Germline V gives CDR1 SGHRS, CDR2 YFSETQ. CDR3 length equals 16 residues. CDR3 sequence: CASSAPTSGQPNEQYF. CDR3 bases: TGCGCCAGCAGCGCGCCAACTAGCGGCCAGCCCAACGAGCAGTACTTC.

This chain connects TRBV12-5 to TRBJ2-2, with D uncertain. V was trimmed by 5 bases and J by 0 bases, leaving 7 bases between them. The CDR3 contains 14 residues. From germline, CDR1 is LGHNT and CDR2 FRNRAP. The chain's CDR3 is CASGLSANTGELFF. CDR3 coding DNA: TGTGCTAGTGGTCTCTCCGCGAACACCGGGGAGCTGTTTTTT.

Comment on this clone: The junction and the germline gene differ at one end; a read error may be behind it. This rearrangement joins TRBV6-5 to TRBJ2-2; D possibly corresponds to TRBD2 (6 bases). Germline V gives CDR1 MNHEY, CDR2 SVGAGI. CDR3 size: 15 residues. The CDR3 DNA is TGTGCCAGCAGGTACTGGGCGGAGGGCACCGGGGAGCTGTTTTTT. This gives the protein CASRYWAEGTGELFF.

The gene calls are TRBV19 and TRBJ1-6; the D gene is possibly TRBD1 (6 bases). CDR1 is LNHDA, CDR2 SQIVND, per germline (reference sequence). The V end lost 2 bases, the J end lost 6 bases, and 14 bases lay between the germline ends. The length of the CDR3 is 16 residues. The CDR3 DNA follows: TGTGCCAGTAGTATATCGCCGACAGGTGGTAATTCACCCCTCCACTTT. Its translation: CASSISPTGGNSPLHF.

CDR3 in DNA: TGTGCCAGCAGCGCAGGGGGCGCCCACAATGAGCAGTTCTTC. It translates to CASSAGGAHNEQFF. This rearrangement joins TRBV27 to TRBJ2-1, with 8 positions matching TRBD1. This CDR3 has 14 amino acids. Per the germline V gene, CDR1 is MNHEY and CDR2 is SMNVEV (reference sequence). V lost 6 bases, J lost 5 bases, and 6 bases stayed unmatched.

The V gene is TRBV5-1, the J gene TRBJ1-1; the match to TRBD1 covers 9 bases. V lost 2 bases to trimming and J lost 4 bases; unmatched junction nucleotides: 9. Germline-derived CDR1 and CDR2 are SGHRS and YFSETQ. The length of the CDR3 is 16 residues. CDR3 DNA: TGCGCCAGCAGCTTAAGGACAGGGGAAGGAAGCACTGAAGCTTTCTTT. Amino acid sequence: CASSLRTGEGSTEAFF.

This chain joins TRBV27 and TRBJ1-5, with D possibly being TRBD1 (6 bases). Trimming stripped 2 bases from V and 2 bases from J, with 7 bases between. Germline assignment: CDR1 MNHEY and CDR2 SMNVEV (reference sequence). This CDR3 comprises 14 residues. DNA for the CDR3: TGTGCCAGCAGTTTAAACAGGGGCAATCAGCCCCAGCATTTT. The encoded protein is CASSLNRGNQPQHF.

This clone has just one count. The chain has TRBV6-6 and TRBJ1-1; D possibly corresponds to TRBD1 (5 bases). The CDR3 spans 13 residues. V dropped 7 bases and J dropped 0 bases, with 9 bases sitting between them. In germline, CDR1 is MNHNY, CDR2 SVGAGI (reference sequence). The CDR3 nucleotides are TGTGCCAGCACCCAGGGCCTGAACACTGAAGCTTTCTTT. Translating it yields CASTQGLNTEAFF.

CDR3 nucleotides: TGCGCCAGCAGGGGGACAGACGTGAAGACCCAGTACTTC. This codes for CASRGTDVKTQYF. The rearrangement links TRBV10-1 to TRBJ2-5; 7 bases line up with TRBD1. The CDR3 contains 13 residues. CDR1 and CDR2 (germline): WNHNN, SYGVQD (reference sequence). The ends lost 6 bases at V and 6 bases at J; junction bases unmatched: 7.

The gene calls are TRBV27 and TRBJ2-7; possible D gene TRBD1, 6 bases. The ends were cut back, 6 bases at V and 6 bases at J, with 15 bases in the middle. The CDR3 runs 13 residues. CDR1 is MNHEY and CDR2 is SMNVEV in the germline V gene (reference sequence). CDR3 sequence: CASSNRDRREQYF. Here the CDR3 DNA reads TGTGCCAGCAGCAACAGGGATCGTCGCGAGCAGTACTTC.

This clone was detected only once. The rearrangement joins TRBV28 to TRBJ2-5; D may be TRBD1 (5 bases). Germline V CDR1 and CDR2: MDHEN, SYDVKM. The CDR3 loop spans 13 amino acids. Trimming cost V 6 bases and J 5 bases, with 13 bases left between them. Here the CDR3 DNA reads TGTGCCAGCAGAGGTAATTCAGGGGAGACCCAGTACTTC. Translating it yields CASRGNSGETQYF.

The chain is built from TRBV2 and TRBJ2-7; 7 nucleotides agree with TRBD2. The CDR3 has 15 amino acids. Per the germline V gene, CDR1 is SNHLY and CDR2 is FYNNEI. Trimming took 1 base from V and 5 from J; bases not matched to a gene: 8. The CDR3 bases are TGTGCCAGCAGTGAAGAGGGCGGGAGATATCACGAGCAGTACTTC. Protein product: CASSEEGGRYHEQYF.

The V gene is TRBV6-1, the J gene TRBJ2-2, with TRBD1 identical over 8 bases. The ends lost 5 bases at V and 5 bases at J; junction bases unmatched: 7. From germline, CDR1 is MNHNS and CDR2 SASEGT. The CDR3 length is 15 residues. The CDR3 coding sequence is TGTGCCAGCAGTAATCAGGGGGCTGGAACCGGGGAGCTGTTTTTT. Protein product: CASSNQGAGTGELFF.

This clone was counted only a few times. The chain is built from TRBV6-6 and TRBJ2-5; TRBD2 matches 11 bases. CDR1 and CDR2 (germline): MNHNY, SVGAGI (reference sequence). With V trimmed by 7 bases and J by 5 bases, 12 bases remained unmatched. The CDR3 consists of 16 residues. The CDR3 DNA reads as TGTGCCAGCACGGGTAGCGGGGGGGCAAATGGGGAGACCCAGTACTTC. Its translation is CASTGSGGANGETQYF.

The chain links TRBV5-1 to TRBJ2-7, with D perhaps matching TRBD1 (6 bases). Germline-derived CDR1 and CDR2 are SGHRS and YFSETQ. The V end lost 4 bases, the J end lost 2 bases, and 19 bases lay between the germline ends. The CDR3 consists of 16 residues. The CDR3 loop reads CASSPRTVSDTYEQYF. CDR3 DNA sequence: TGCGCCAGCAGCCCACGGACAGTATCAGACACCTACGAGCAGTACTTC.

This chain connects TRBV7-2 to TRBJ2-5; 10 bases agree with TRBD2. The CDR3 has 16 residues. V lost 5 bases, J lost 2 bases, and 8 bases stayed unmatched. Germline V gene lookup returns CDR1 SGHTA and CDR2 FQGNSA. The CDR3 sequence: CASSRGAGGRQETQYF. CDR3 bases: TGTGCCAGCAGCCGCGGAGCGGGGGGGCGGCAAGAGACCCAGTACTTC.

This clone was seen a handful of times. This chain links TRBV5-1 with TRBJ2-3; 10 nucleotides agree with TRBD1. Losses at the gene ends were 4 bases for V and 10 bases for J; bases not matched to a gene: 6. This CDR3 has 13 residues. CDR1 and CDR2 (germline): SGHRS, YFSETQ. The CDR3 bases are TGCGCCAGCAGCGGGCGGACAGGGGGGGCGCAGTATTTT. Translated, it gives CASSGRTGGAQYF.

V is TRBV28 and J is TRBJ2-2; 8 nucleotides line up with TRBD1. The germline CDR1 and CDR2 sequences are MDHEN and SYDVKM. The CDR3 is 14 residues long. V gave up 8 bases and J gave up 1 base; unmatched junction bases: 3. The CDR3 sequence: CASSTGVNTGELFF. The CDR3 DNA reads TGTGCCAGCTCGACAGGGGTGAACACCGGGGAGCTGTTTTTT.

V is TRBV5-1 and J is TRBJ1-1; no reliable D call. The length of the CDR3 is 14 residues. Germline loops: CDR1 SGHRS, CDR2 YFSETQ. Trimming removed 5 bases at V and 0 bases at J, with 11 bases between. Here the CDR3 DNA reads TGCGCCAGCAGACCGACACAGATGAACACTGAAGCTTTCTTT. Its translation is CASRPTQMNTEAFF.

The chain recombines TRBV29-1 with TRBJ2-7, with D unclear. There are 11 residues in the CDR3. Trimming removed 0 bases from V and 7 bases from J, with 7 bases in between. Germline loops: CDR1 SQVTM, CDR2 ANQGSEA. The CDR3 sequence: CSVEDSVEQYF. The CDR3 DNA sequence: TGCAGCGTTGAAGATTCGGTTGAGCAGTACTTC.

J is TRBJ2-7 and V is TRBV27; 9 nucleotides align to TRBD1. Germline CDR1 reads MNHEY; CDR2 reads SMNVEV (reference sequence). CDR3 size: 15 residues. V dropped 5 bases and J dropped 5; count of bases not matched to a gene: 10. As DNA, the CDR3 is TGTGCCAGCAGTACAAGGACAGGGGTGATCCACGAGCAGTACTTC. The encoded protein is CASSTRTGVIHEQYF.

This clone appeared a single time. CDR3 nucleotide sequence: TGTGCCACCAGCAGAGTTGGCAGTTCCTCAAATCAGCCCCAGCATTTT. It codes for CATSRVGSSSNQPQHF. The V call is TRBV15, the J call TRBJ1-5; no firm D call. This CDR3 is built from 16 residues. Germline loops: CDR1 LNHNV, CDR2 YYDKDF (reference sequence). Trimming pared 1 base from V and 4 bases from J, leaving 14 bases between.

The chain joins TRBV4-1 to TRBJ2-7, with 11 bases matching TRBD1. Per germline, CDR1 MGHRA and CDR2 YSYEKL. V lost 2 bases, J lost 5 bases, and 5 bases stayed unmatched. CDR3 length: 15 residues. The CDR3 DNA follows: TGCGCCAGCAGCCAACGGACAGGGGGCCCCCACGAGCAGTACTTC. Translated: CASSQRTGGPHEQYF.

The V call is TRBV4-1, the J call TRBJ1-1, with D perhaps TRBD1 (5 bases). Trimming pared 0 bases from V and 11 bases from J, leaving 22 bases between. Germline CDR1 MGHRA, CDR2 YSYEKL. The CDR3 is made up of 16 amino acids. The DNA of the CDR3 is TGCGCCAGCAGCCAAGACCCCTCGGGGGTCCCCGATTGGGCTTTCTTT. Protein: CASSQDPSGVPDWAFF.

The chain combines TRBV19 with TRBJ1-2; D gene uncertain. CDR1 is LNHDA and CDR2 is SQIVND in the germline V gene (reference sequence). V lost 5 bases and J 6 bases, leaving 19 bases between the germline ends. The CDR3 covers 15 residues. The CDR3 DNA is TGTGCCAGTAGTTCAGATCACAGAATTTCGGATGGCTACACCTTC. Its translation: CASSSDHRISDGYTF.

There are a few counts of this clone. This sequence joins TRBV7-2 and TRBJ2-4; 8 bases line up with TRBD2. Trimming at V came to 0 bases and at J to 7 bases, leaving 5 bases not matched to a gene. CDR1 and CDR2 (germline): SGHTA, FQGNSA. The CDR3 extends over 15 amino acids. CDR3 residues: CASSLARGAANIQYF. Written as DNA, the CDR3 is TGTGCCAGCAGCTTAGCGCGGGGGGCCGCTAACATTCAGTACTTC.

This chain links TRBV5-1 with TRBJ2-7; 10 nucleotides agree with TRBD2. The CDR3 consists of 15 residues. The germline V gene encodes CDR1 SGHRS and CDR2 YFSETQ. V was pared by 4 bases and J by 2 bases, with 6 bases of the junction left unmatched. For the CDR3, the DNA is TGCGCCAGCAGCGTCGAACTAGCGGGGACCTACGAGCAGTACTTC. It codes for CASSVELAGTYEQYF.

This clone was observed a single time. This chain joins TRBV7-2 and TRBJ2-7; TRBD1 might be the D (6 bases). Trimming took off 6 bases at V and 3 bases at J, with 21 bases between the two ends. Germline V gene lookup returns CDR1 SGHTA and CDR2 FQGNSA. The CDR3 totals 16 residues. CDR3 nucleotide sequence: TGTGCCAGCAGTTGGGGCAGGGGCCTCAAAATCTACGAGCAGTACTTC. Its translation: CASSWGRGLKIYEQYF.

The chain uses TRBV5-1 and TRBJ1-1, with D maybe TRBD1 (5 bases). Germline loops: CDR1 SGHRS, CDR2 YFSETQ. V was cut by 2 bases and J by 3 bases, with 8 bases left in between. The CDR3 runs to 13 residues. CDR3 coding DNA: TGCGCCAGCAGCTTAATAGGGGACACTGAAGCTTTCTTT. This encodes CASSLIGDTEAFF.

V usage is TRBV11-3 and J usage is TRBJ2-2; weak D call: TRBD2 (6 bases). Trimming took 3 bases from V and 2 from J, leaving 7 bases between them. CDR1 is SGHNT, CDR2 YENEEA, per germline. The CDR3 contains 14 residues. For the CDR3, the DNA is TGTGCCAGCAGCTTCGGGGGTAACACCGGGGAGCTGTTTTTT. Its protein is CASSFGGNTGELFF.